The rows below give T cell receptor beta chains drawn from one sample of a study of T cell repertoires in ileal Crohn's disease. Clones were sequenced by immunoSEQ multiplex PCR, and TCRdb holds only the in-frame ones, with some missing. The sample holds roughly 7,000 clones, about 78% seen once. Material: ileal tissue. The receptors come from an adult with Crohn's disease. Both conserved end residues are part of each CDR3. D genes are given only for firm matches. The listing skips clone size in some rows; elsewhere it reads once, few, many or a size class.

D: .
size: .
V: TRBV2
J: TRBJ1-2
DNA: TGTGCCAGCAGTACAGGGTTGGCGCGGGGCTACACCTTC
CDR3: CASSTGLARGYTF

D: TRBD1
size: .
V: TRBV7-2
J: TRBJ2-7
DNA: TGTGCCAGCAGCTTAAACAGGGGCCTTCGGGAGCAGTACTTC
CDR3: CASSLNRGLREQYF

D: .
size: .
V: TRBV7-8
J: TRBJ2-2
DNA: TGTGCCAGCAGCTTACGGGCAGGGGAATCGTGGCGCGGGGAGCTGTTTTTT
CDR3: CASSLRAGESWRGELFF

D: .
size: .
V: TRBV18
J: TRBJ2-3
DNA: TGTGCCAGCTCCCTATACGCTCCGACAGGGAGGAAAGGTAGCACAGATACGCAGTATTTT
CDR3: CASSLYAPTGRKGSTDTQYF

D: .
size: few
V: TRBV19
J: TRBJ2-1
DNA: TGTGCCAGTTCGGGGACTTTACTCAATGAGCAGTTCTTC
CDR3: CASSGTLLNEQFF

D: TRBD2
size: .
V: TRBV2
J: TRBJ2-5
DNA: TGTGCCAGCAGTGAATCGCGGGGGGAACAAGAGACCCAGTACTTC
CDR3: CASSESRGEQETQYF

D: TRBD1
size: .
V: TRBV6-1
J: TRBJ2-2
DNA: TGTGCCAGCAGAGCGACAGGGTATAACACCGGGGAGCTGTTTTTT
CDR3: CASRATGYNTGELFF

D: .
size: .
V: TRBV5-1
J: TRBJ1-2
DNA: TGCGCCAGCAGCTCGGAGGCGATCTATGGCTACACCTTC
CDR3: CASSSEAIYGYTF

D: TRBD1
size: .
V: TRBV10-3
J: TRBJ1-5
DNA: TGTGCCATCAGCCAAGACAGGGGCGATCAGCCCCAGCATTTT
CDR3: CAISQDRGDQPQHF

D: .
size: once
V: TRBV6-1
J: TRBJ2-5
DNA: TGTGCCAGCAGTGCACCGGGTAAACAAGAGACCCAGTACTTC
CDR3: CASSAPGKQETQYF

D: .
size: .
V: TRBV5-1
J: TRBJ1-1
DNA: TGCGCCGGCAGCTTGGTCGGGAACGGATGGGCTTTCTTT
CDR3: CAGSLVGNGWAFF

D: TRBD1
size: .
V: TRBV28
J: TRBJ2-2
DNA: TGTGCCAGCAGTACCCGGGACAGGGACACCGGGGAGCTGTTTTTT
CDR3: CASSTRDRDTGELFF

D: .
size: .
V: TRBV4-1
J: TRBJ2-5
DNA: TGCGCCAGCAGCCAAGGGGGGCGGGGGCTCCAAGAGACCCAGTACTTC
CDR3: CASSQGGRGLQETQYF

D: .
size: few
V: TRBV5-8
J: TRBJ2-7
DNA: TGTGCCAGCAGCAAACCCCCCGGGGGTCTGTTCTACGAGCAGTACTTC
CDR3: CASSKPPGGLFYEQYF

D: TRBD1
size: .
V: TRBV27
J: TRBJ1-1
DNA: TGTGCCAGCAGACCTCGACAGGGAGCTGAAGCTTTCTTT
CDR3: CASRPRQGAEAFF

D: TRBD1
size: few
V: TRBV7-8
J: TRBJ1-3
DNA: TGTGCCAGCAGCTTCCGGGACAGGGGAAACACCATATATTTT
CDR3: CASSFRDRGNTIYF

D: TRBD2
size: .
V: TRBV19
J: TRBJ2-5
DNA: TGTGCCAGTAGTACCGGACTAGCGGGGGTCCAAGAGACCCAGTACTTC
CDR3: CASSTGLAGVQETQYF

D: TRBD1
size: .
V: TRBV5-4
J: TRBJ2-5
DNA: TGTGCCAGCAGCTTCTGGGACAGGGTTCGAAAAGAGACCCAGTACTTC
CDR3: CASSFWDRVRKETQYF

D: .
size: .
V: TRBV2
J: TRBJ2-6
DNA: TGTGCCAGTGTAGCCTCTGGGGCCAACGTCCTGACTTTC
CDR3: CASVASGANVLTF

D: .
size: .
V: TRBV7-9
J: TRBJ2-3
DNA: TGTGCCAGCAGCCCAGGGTCTAGCACAGATACGCAGTATTTT
CDR3: CASSPGSSTDTQYF

D: .
size: .
V: TRBV7-2
J: TRBJ1-2
DNA: TGTGCCAGCAGCCTCGGCCGACAGAGCTATGGCTACACCTTC
CDR3: CASSLGRQSYGYTF

D: TRBD1
size: large
V: TRBV19
J: TRBJ1-3
DNA: TGTGCCAGTAGGGACAGGGAAAGTGGTGGAAACACCATATATTTT
CDR3: CASRDRESGGNTIYF

D: .
size: once
V: TRBV7-2
J: TRBJ2-1
DNA: TGTGCCAGCAGCTTTGTGACAGGAGGTTCGTTCTTC
CDR3: CASSFVTGGSFF

D: .
size: .
V: TRBV7-7
J: TRBJ2-5
DNA: TGTGCTAGCAGCACCCCGGGGGGCGGGGCCCAGTACTTC
CDR3: CASSTPGGGAQYF

D: TRBD1
size: .
V: TRBV2
J: TRBJ1-5
DNA: TGTGCCAGCAGCTCGGGACAGTTCAATCAGCCCCAGCATTTT
CDR3: CASSSGQFNQPQHF

D: TRBD1
size: .
V: TRBV9
J: TRBJ1-2
DNA: TGTGCCAGCAGCGTAGTGGACAGGGATGCTCGGGGCTACACCTTC
CDR3: CASSVVDRDARGYTF

D: .
size: .
V: TRBV2
J: TRBJ2-5
DNA: TGTGCCAGCACCTCAGAGGGTCAGACCCAGTACTTC
CDR3: CASTSEGQTQYF

D: .
size: few
V: TRBV7-2
J: TRBJ1-1
DNA: TGTGCCAGCAGCTTAGAGCGGACGGCTGAAGCTTTCTTT
CDR3: CASSLERTAEAFF

D: TRBD1
size: .
V: TRBV27
J: TRBJ2-5
DNA: TGTGCCAGCAGTTCCCTCGCTCAGGGGGTACAAGAGACCCAGTACTTC
CDR3: CASSSLAQGVQETQYF

D: .
size: once
V: TRBV19
J: TRBJ2-3
DNA: TGTGCCAGTAGCACAGACGGCACAGATACGCAGTATTTT
CDR3: CASSTDGTDTQYF

D: TRBD1
size: .
V: TRBV19
J: TRBJ2-1
DNA: TGTGCCAGTAGTATGGACAGGGCCTACTACAATGAGCAGTTCTTC
CDR3: CASSMDRAYYNEQFF

D: .
size: few
V: TRBV27
J: TRBJ2-4
DNA: TGTGCCAGCGGAGAAAACATTCAGTACTTC
CDR3: CASGENIQYF

D: .
size: .
V: TRBV30
J: TRBJ2-1
DNA: TGTGCCTGGAGTGTAGGGGGAGACAATGAGCAGTTCTTC
CDR3: CAWSVGGDNEQFF

D: .
size: .
V: TRBV27
J: TRBJ2-3
DNA: TGTGCCAGCAGTCCACTTGAAGAAGATACGCAGTATTTT
CDR3: CASSPLEEDTQYF

D: TRBD1
size: .
V: TRBV5-1
J: TRBJ1-1
DNA: TGCGCCAGCAGCCCGACAGGGGGGCTGAACACTGAAGCTTTCTTT
CDR3: CASSPTGGLNTEAFF

D: TRBD1
size: .
V: TRBV5-1
J: TRBJ1-1
DNA: TGCGCCAGCAGCCCCCAGGGGGCGGGTAGGGCCACTGAAGCTTTCTTT
CDR3: CASSPQGAGRATEAFF

D: TRBD2
size: .
V: TRBV7-9
J: TRBJ2-7
DNA: TGTGCCAGCAGCTCGGCAATAGCGGGAGTGCTCGAGCAGTACTTC
CDR3: CASSSAIAGVLEQYF

D: TRBD2
size: .
V: TRBV27
J: TRBJ2-2
DNA: TGTGCCAGCAGTTTATACCCCCCTAGCGGGGGCTACACCGGGGAGCTGTTTTTT
CDR3: CASSLYPPSGGYTGELFF

D: .
size: .
V: TRBV4-2
J: TRBJ2-1
DNA: TGTGCCAGCAGCCAAGATCGCGGAGGGGGCTCCAACAATGAGCAGTTCTTC
CDR3: CASSQDRGGGSNNEQFF

D: .
size: .
V: TRBV4-1
J: TRBJ1-2
DNA: TGCGCCAGCAGCCAAGACAAGGGGTGGTATGGCTACACCTTC
CDR3: CASSQDKGWYGYTF

D: .
size: .
V: TRBV30
J: TRBJ1-5
DNA: TGTGCCTGGAGATCCCAGGGGAGCAATCAGCCCCAGCATTTT
CDR3: CAWRSQGSNQPQHF

D: .
size: few
V: TRBV9
J: TRBJ2-3
DNA: TGTGCCAGCAGCTCAAGAGGGTCGAGGGCCGTAGATACGCAGTATTTT
CDR3: CASSSRGSRAVDTQYF

D: .
size: .
V: TRBV2
J: TRBJ1-3
DNA: TGTGCCAGCAGTGAGGACTTAGAAAACACCATATATTTT
CDR3: CASSEDLENTIYF

D: TRBD1
size: .
V: TRBV6-1
J: TRBJ1-1
DNA: TGTGCCAGCAGTGAAGGGGACAGTAGAGATGAAGCTTTCTTT
CDR3: CASSEGDSRDEAFF